These T cell receptor beta chains were read from a single sample in a study of T cell clusters in autoimmune cytopenias. TCRdb re-called the multiplex PCR reads and gives one entry per CDR3 protein, without DNA. In all, the sample yields 6,000 to 9,000 distinct CDR3 sequences. Sequenced: peripheral blood. The receptors were gathered from a human donor with an autoimmune cytopenia or autoimmune hepatitis (not recorded which). Both conserved end residues are part of each CDR3. Not all rows give a size; the values are once, few, many and, for expanded clones, a class.

size | J | V | CDR3
medium-sized | TRBJ2-6 | TRBV19 | CASSMAHSGANVLTF
NA | TRBJ1-3 | TRBV30 | CAWIPGRLNSGNTIYF
large | TRBJ2-2 | TRBV30 | CAWSVGNGELFF
NA | TRBJ1-1 | TRBV7-2 | CASSLEEGAQAFF
medium-sized | TRBJ2-5 | TRBV6-5 | CASSYSTQGSETQYF
NA | TRBJ1-2 | TRBV19 | CATSTDGYYGYTF
NA | TRBJ2-1 | TRBV18 | CASSPGESSYNEQFF
medium-sized | TRBJ2-7 | TRBV19 | CASSNPGVGSYEQYF
large | TRBJ2-1 | TRBV29-1 | CSVIRQGHNEQFF
medium-sized | TRBJ2-2 | TRBV19 | CASSITSGVTTGELFF